Following are 14 T cell receptor beta chains from one sample sequenced in a study of T cell repertoires in cytomegalovirus infection. The antigens of these receptors remain unknown. TCRdb passed the reads through MiXCR, listing each CDR3 protein once. The repertoire holds 680,000 or so distinct CDR3 sequences, with 30% to 40% as singletons. Sequences were derived from cultured PBMCs, sampled from culture after CMV antigen stimulation. Receptors were obtained from a human donor in good health (CMV status not recorded). Some clones in this sample may be carry-over from other donors' samples.

This clonotype was seen a few times. The chain uses TRBV12-5 and TRBJ2-1, with a weak D call TRBD2 (6 bases). This CDR3 region has 15 residues. Trimming pared 1 base from V and 2 bases from J, leaving 9 bases between. CDR1 and CDR2 (germline): LGHNT, FRNRAP. The DNA for the CDR3 is TGTGCTAGTGGTTTGGGACTAGGGGCCTACAATGAGCAGTTCTTC. Translation: CASGLGLGAYNEQFF.

The V call is TRBV10-3, the J call TRBJ1-1; no clear D. V was trimmed by 8 bases and J by 2 bases, leaving 12 bases between them. CDR1 and CDR2 (germline): ENHRY, SYGVKD. CDR3 size: 13 residues. The chain's CDR3 is CAILSRTNTEAFF. CDR3 coding DNA: TGTGCCATCTTATCCAGGACCAACACTGAAGCTTTCTTT.

The genes are TRBV20-1 and TRBJ2-7, with 8 positions matching TRBD1. The CDR3 runs 13 residues. Germline V CDR1 and CDR2: DFQATT, SNEGSKA (reference sequence). The trim removed 3 bases at V and 3 bases at J, leaving 4 bases unmatched. Here the CDR3 DNA reads TGCAGTGCTAGCCTCGACAGGGGCTACGAGCAGTACTTC. It translates to CSASLDRGYEQYF.

This clonotype was picked up a small number of times. J is TRBJ1-1 and V is TRBV2; 7 bases align to TRBD1. This CDR3 contains 12 residues. V lost 7 bases, J lost 4 bases, and 3 bases stayed unmatched. CDR1 and CDR2 (germline): SNHLY, FYNNEI. This CDR3 is CASIQGPTEAFF. The CDR3 coding sequence is TGTGCCAGCATACAGGGGCCCACTGAAGCTTTCTTT.

The rearrangement links TRBV7-2 to TRBJ2-3; 8 nucleotides match TRBD2. The CDR3 extends over 18 amino acids. Trimming at V came to 5 bases and at J to 0 bases, leaving 13 bases not matched to a gene. Germline CDR1 reads SGHTA; CDR2 reads FQGNSA. CDR3 sequence: CASSLMMRGVSSTDTQYF. Written as DNA, the CDR3 is TGTGCCAGCAGCCTGATGATGCGGGGGGTATCTAGCACAGATACGCAGTATTTT.

This clonotype was counted only a few times. The V and J genes are TRBV11-2 and TRBJ2-7; the D is unclear. The CDR3 has 15 residues. Looked up from germline, CDR1 is SGHAT and CDR2 is FQNNGV. V was shortened by 4 bases and J by 0 bases, with 13 bases between the two germline ends. The CDR3 bases are TGTGCCAGCAGCTCGGCGAAGGACGGCTCCTACGAGCAGTACTTC. It translates to CASSSAKDGSYEQYF.

This chain connects TRBV5-7 to TRBJ2-3; 7 bases line up with TRBD1. Being an ORF, TRBV5-7 has a function that is uncertain. The CDR3 has 17 amino acids. V was pared by 4 bases and J by 2 bases, with 13 bases of the junction left unmatched. CDR3 coding DNA: TGTGCCAGCAGCCAGGACCGTGAAGACAGGGACACAGATACGCAGTATTTT. Translated, it gives CASSQDREDRDTDTQYF.

This clonotype was seen a few times. This chain connects TRBV7-2 to TRBJ2-5; 7 positions agree with TRBD1. Looked up from germline, CDR1 is SGHTA and CDR2 is FQGNSA. The CDR3 is 16 amino acids. V trimming: 5 bases; J trimming: 5 bases; junction bases outside the gene matches: 14. CDR3 amino acids: CASSRTTGPPRETQYF. The CDR3 DNA reads TGTGCCAGCAGCCGAACGACAGGGCCCCCCAGGGAGACCCAGTACTTC.

This clonotype was seen repeatedly, ten times or more. For the CDR3, the DNA is TGTGCCAGCAGCTTTTCCGGGACAGGTGGACAGCCCCAGCATTTT. Translation: CASSFSGTGGQPQHF. The chain has TRBV7-2 and TRBJ1-5; 8 bases fit TRBD1. This CDR3 has 15 residues. Germline V gene data show CDR1 as SGHTA and CDR2 as FQGNSA. V shed 3 bases, J shed 7 bases, and the junction held 8 bases outside the gene matches.

This clonotype was detected a few times. Its ends do not fully match the called genes, so a read error is possible. The chain joins TRBV6-1 to TRBJ2-7; 7 bases fit TRBD2. The CDR3 extends over 14 amino acids. The germline gives CDR1 MNHNS, CDR2 SASEGT. CDR3 sequence (DNA): TGTGCCAGCAATGAAGGTACAGCGGGGAACGAGCAGTACTTC. Encoded protein: CASNEGTAGNEQYF.

This clonotype was counted only a few times. This chain connects TRBV7-2 to TRBJ2-7, with D perhaps TRBD2 (6 bases). Trimming cost V 7 bases and J 5 bases, with 18 bases left between them. Germline CDR1 and CDR2: SGHTA and FQGNSA. The CDR3 contains 14 residues. CDR3 DNA: TGTGCCAGCAACCGACTAGAGGAGTTGAACGAGCAGTACTTC. Protein sequence: CASNRLEELNEQYF.

This clonotype was detected ten times or more. The gene calls are TRBV7-2 and TRBJ2-3; D is uncertain. This CDR3 comprises 15 residues. The germline gives CDR1 SGHTA, CDR2 FQGNSA. Between the trimmed V and J ends, which lost 5 bases and 3 bases, there was a span of 15 bases. CDR3 DNA sequence: TGTGCCAGCAGCCCAGGACGGGTTCGGACAGATACGCAGTATTTT. As protein: CASSPGRVRTDTQYF.

The rearrangement joins TRBV20-1 to TRBJ2-3; possible D gene TRBD2, 6 bases. V lost 6 bases and J 5 bases, leaving 12 bases between the germline ends. The germline CDR1 and CDR2 sequences are DFQATT and SNEGSKA (reference sequence). The CDR3 spans 12 residues. Written as DNA, the CDR3 is TGCAGTGCGCGGACTAACATAGATACGCAGTATTTT. It is translated as CSARTNIDTQYF.

This clonotype was picked up a small number of times. This chain links TRBV4-1 with TRBJ2-3; a weak D match, TRBD2 (6 bases). Germline V gene data show CDR1 as MGHRA and CDR2 as YSYEKL. CDR3 length: 16 amino acids. Trimming took off 4 bases at V and 1 base at J, with 15 bases between the two ends. CDR3 DNA: TGCGCCAGCAGCCTTGTAGGCAGCGGGCGCACAGATACGCAGTATTTT. As protein: CASSLVGSGRTDTQYF.